This T cell receptor (beta chain) was recovered during a study of molecular identifiers for immune sequencing clone quantification (dated by TCRdb to the late 2010s). Study-level background: In a replicate experiment, RNA from roughly 21,000 or 96,000 naive CD8 T cells was split into five aliquots, four of which were sequenced. This methods study benchmarked molecular-identifier clustering-based TCR repertoire sequencing (MIDCIRS) and TCR RNA copy counting, using CD8 T cells to do so. Study-wide conclusions, independent of this receptor: Modeling indicated about three TCR RNA copies recovered per cell, compared with 9.5 to 10 by digital PCR, which implies a capture efficiency of around 30%. In CMV-specific effector cells, over 97% of molecules were held by clones above 20 RNA copies, whereas under 1% of molecules were held by such clones in naive cells. When barcode sub-clustering was omitted, TCR diversity was inflated by chimeric consensus sequences, with chimeras reaching as high as 47%. Identical TCR molecules sharing a barcode could cause highly expanded clone sizes to be underestimated. A single cell's worth of spiked-in Jurkat TCR RNA was reported detectable even among around 1 million naive CD8 T cells. Spiked-in Jurkat TCR RNA (10 copies' worth), which is not part of the donor repertoire, was contained in the naive libraries.

The library relied on PCR. Sequencing instrument: Illumina HiSeq 4000. Bulk TCR libraries were prepared as previously described, using TCR primers listed in Table S5. Purification of total RNA was performed with the Qiagen AllPrep DNA/RNA kit. Before any analysis, reads coming from multiple sequencing runs of the same library were combined into one pool. Concerning the study's data processing: Reads were retained only if an exact TCR constant sequence was present, and the retained reads were trimmed to 150 nt and grouped according to their 12-nt molecular barcodes. Reads in each barcode group were sub-clustered using a 15% Levenshtein threshold, and a quality-weighted consensus sequence was built for each RNA molecule. Non-functional sequences were removed, as were lower-count sequences one edit away from another. Based on fitting two negative binomial distributions, any barcode sub-cluster with under 20% of the maximum read count was discarded. TCRdb reprocessing: public reads trimmed at Q25 with fastp, clones called with MiXCR, in-frame beta chains kept. Every entry covers one CDR3 protein and lists the most common genes and DNA from its rows. TCRdb assigned the V and J calls; the authors' analysis was not used. The sample profile shows just under 650,000 distinct CDR3 sequences; 15% to 20% of them were found once. In total, the top ten clones hold roughly 0.85% of the sample.

Libraries of naive CD8 T cells were built from anywhere between about 19,000 and 1,100,000 sorted cells, with 10%, 30% or 50% of the purified RNA used. Naive CD8 T cells were FACS-sorted as CD8+CD4-CCR7+CD45RA+ on a BD FACSAria II into RLT Plus buffer. Around 11 TCR copies' worth of Jurkat RNA were spiked into roughly 19,000-1,000,000 naive CD8 T cell samples to test detection sensitivity. Enrichment of CD8 T cells was performed with RosetteSep CD8+ T Cell Enrichment Cocktail and Ficoll-Paque, after which ACK red cell lysis was carried out. As encoded in the germline V gene, CDR1 is SNHLY while CDR2 is FYNNEI. V is clipped by 2 bases and J by 0 bases, and the sequence between their germline boundaries is 7 bases long. From its cysteine to its phenylalanine, the CDR3 spans 14 amino acids. Solely the CDR3 DNA is kept, with 42 bases framed from the first base. This clonotype came up many times. The target of this receptor is not known. No quality values exist for individual bases; no much larger clone is one base distant.

This receptor was taken from a human donor in good health. Some libraries in this study had Jurkat cell RNA spiked in. Material: naive CD8+ T cells from blood, with Jurkat cell RNA spiked in. The sample's cell subset or site label, decoded: FACS-sorted CD8+CD4-CCR7+CD45RA+ naive T cells. Here the chain combines TRBV2 and TRBJ1-1, with no D gene named confidently. The nucleotides are TGTGCCAGCAGTGAATGGGCCATGAACACTGAAGCTTTCTTT. Its translation reads: CASSEWAMNTEAFF.